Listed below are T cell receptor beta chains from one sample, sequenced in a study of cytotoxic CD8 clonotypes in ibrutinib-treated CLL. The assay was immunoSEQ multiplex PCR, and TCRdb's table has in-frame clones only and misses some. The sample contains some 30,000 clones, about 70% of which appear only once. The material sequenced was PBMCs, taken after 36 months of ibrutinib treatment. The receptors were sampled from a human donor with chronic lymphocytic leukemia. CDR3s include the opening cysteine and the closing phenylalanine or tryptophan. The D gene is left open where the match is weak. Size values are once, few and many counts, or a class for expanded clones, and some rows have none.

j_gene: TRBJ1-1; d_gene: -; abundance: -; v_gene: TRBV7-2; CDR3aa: CASSLSEMNTEAFF; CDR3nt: TGTGCCAGCAGCTTGTCCGAGATGAACACTGAAGCTTTCTTT
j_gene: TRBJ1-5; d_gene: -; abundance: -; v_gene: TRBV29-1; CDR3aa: CSVGFQNQPQHF; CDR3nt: TGCAGCGTTGGGTTTCAGAATCAGCCCCAGCATTTT
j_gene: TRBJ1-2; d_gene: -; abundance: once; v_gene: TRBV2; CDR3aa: CASSRELDFYGYTF; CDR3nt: TGTGCCAGCAGTCGGGAGCTAGATTTCTATGGCTACACCTTC
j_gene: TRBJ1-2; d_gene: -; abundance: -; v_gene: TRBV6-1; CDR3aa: CASSQGITNYGYTF; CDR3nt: TGTGCCAGCAGTCAGGGGATAACTAACTATGGCTACACCTTC
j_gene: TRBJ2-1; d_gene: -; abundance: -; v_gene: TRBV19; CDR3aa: CASSHTSHNEQFF; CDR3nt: TGTGCCAGTAGTCACACCTCCCACAATGAGCAGTTCTTC
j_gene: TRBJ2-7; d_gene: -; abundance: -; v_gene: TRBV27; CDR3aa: CASSFGPTREQYF; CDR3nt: TGTGCCAGCAGTTTCGGCCCTACGAGAGAGCAGTACTTC
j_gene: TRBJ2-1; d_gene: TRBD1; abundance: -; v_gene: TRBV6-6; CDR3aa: CASSYRRDRVNEQFF; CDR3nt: TGTGCCAGCAGTTACAGGAGGGACAGGGTGAATGAGCAGTTCTTC
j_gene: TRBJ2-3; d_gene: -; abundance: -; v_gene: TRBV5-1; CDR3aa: CASSLGADTQYF; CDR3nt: TGCGCCAGCAGCTTGGGGGCAGATACGCAGTATTTT
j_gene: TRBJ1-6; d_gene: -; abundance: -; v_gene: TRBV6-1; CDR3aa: CASSEVGPAMRVGSPLHF; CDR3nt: TGTGCCAGCAGTGAAGTAGGGCCAGCAATGAGGGTAGGTTCACCCCTCCACTTT
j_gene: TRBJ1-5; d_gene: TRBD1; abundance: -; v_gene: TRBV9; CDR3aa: CASSAGGAFQPQHF; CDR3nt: TGTGCCAGCAGCGCAGGGGGCGCGTTCCAGCCCCAGCATTTT
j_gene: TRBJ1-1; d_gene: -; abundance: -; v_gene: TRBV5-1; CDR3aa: CASSLDTTNTEAFF; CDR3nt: TGCGCCAGCAGCTTGGACACCACGAACACTGAAGCTTTCTTT
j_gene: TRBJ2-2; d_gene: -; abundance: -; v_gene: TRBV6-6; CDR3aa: CASSSWVGNTGELFF; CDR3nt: TGTGCCAGCAGTTCCTGGGTAGGGAACACCGGGGAGCTGTTTTTT
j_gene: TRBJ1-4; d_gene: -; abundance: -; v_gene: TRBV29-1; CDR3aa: CSVPSGQKLFF; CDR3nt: TGCAGCGTGCCGAGCGGGCAGAAACTGTTTTTT